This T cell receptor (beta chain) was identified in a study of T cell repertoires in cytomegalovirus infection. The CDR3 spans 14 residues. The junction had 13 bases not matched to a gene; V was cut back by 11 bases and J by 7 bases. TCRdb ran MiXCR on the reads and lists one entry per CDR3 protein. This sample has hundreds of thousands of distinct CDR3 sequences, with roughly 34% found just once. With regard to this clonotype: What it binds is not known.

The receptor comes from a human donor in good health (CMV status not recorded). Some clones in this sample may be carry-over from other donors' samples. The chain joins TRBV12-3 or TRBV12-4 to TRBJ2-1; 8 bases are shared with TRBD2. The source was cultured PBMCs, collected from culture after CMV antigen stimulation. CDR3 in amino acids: CAVGGSGTGNEQFF. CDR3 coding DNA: TGTGCCGTCGGTGGTAGCGGGACGGGGAATGAGCAGTTCTTC.